One and the same sample provided the 2 T cell receptor beta chains below, sequenced in a study of cytomegalovirus exposure and HLA in healthy donors. PCR used 60 Vbeta primers and 13 Jbeta primers. Some clones are missing from TCRdb's copy, which holds only in-frame ones; the method was immunoSEQ multiplex PCR. The sample lists 120,000 or so clones; roughly 80% were seen once. Sequenced input: PBMCs. The receptor set was obtained from a woman in her forties or fifties in good health and CMV-seronegative.

The chain joins TRBV25-1 to TRBJ1-5; the match to TRBD1 covers 7 bases. Losses at the gene ends were 7 bases for V and 3 bases for J; bases not matched to a gene: 6. The germline V gene has CDR1 MGHDK and CDR2 SYGVNS. The CDR3 consists of 14 residues. CDR3 loop: CASTPTGINQPQHF. The CDR3, as DNA: TGTGCCAGCACACCGACAGGGATCAATCAGCCCCAGCATTTT.

The chain is built from TRBV7-3 and TRBJ2-1, with D possibly matching TRBD2 (5 bases). Germline loops: CDR1 SGHTA, CDR2 FQGTGA. The CDR3 is 13 residues long. Trimming left V 5 bases short and J 0 bases short, with 5 bases between. This CDR3 is CASSGSSYNEQFF. For the CDR3, the DNA is TGTGCCAGCAGCGGGAGCTCCTACAATGAGCAGTTCTTC.